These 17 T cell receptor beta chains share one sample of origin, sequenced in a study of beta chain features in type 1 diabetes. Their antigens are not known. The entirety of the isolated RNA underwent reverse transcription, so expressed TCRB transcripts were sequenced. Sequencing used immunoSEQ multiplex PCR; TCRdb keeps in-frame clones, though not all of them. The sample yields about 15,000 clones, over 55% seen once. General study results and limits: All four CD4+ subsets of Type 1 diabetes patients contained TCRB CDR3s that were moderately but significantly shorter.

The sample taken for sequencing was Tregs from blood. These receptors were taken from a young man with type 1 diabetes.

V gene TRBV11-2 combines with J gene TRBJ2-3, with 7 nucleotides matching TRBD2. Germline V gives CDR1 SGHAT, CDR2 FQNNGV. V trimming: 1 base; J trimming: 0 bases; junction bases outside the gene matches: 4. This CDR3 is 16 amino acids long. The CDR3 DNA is TGTGCCAGCAGCTTAGGCGGGGGTAGGAGCACAGATACGCAGTATTTT. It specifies CASSLGGGRSTDTQYF.

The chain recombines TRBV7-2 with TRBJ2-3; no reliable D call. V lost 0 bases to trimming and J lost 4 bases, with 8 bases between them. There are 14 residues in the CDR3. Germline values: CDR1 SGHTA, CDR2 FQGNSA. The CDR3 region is CASSLASSPDTQYF. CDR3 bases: TGTGCCAGCAGCTTAGCTAGCTCTCCAGATACGCAGTATTTT.

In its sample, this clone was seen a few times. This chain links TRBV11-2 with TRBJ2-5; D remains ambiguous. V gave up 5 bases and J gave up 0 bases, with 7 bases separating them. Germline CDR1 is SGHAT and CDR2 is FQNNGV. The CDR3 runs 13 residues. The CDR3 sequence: CASSPFYQETQYF. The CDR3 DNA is TGTGCCAGCAGCCCGTTCTACCAAGAGACCCAGTACTTC. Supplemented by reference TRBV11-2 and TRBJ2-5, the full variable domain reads EAGVAQSPRYKIIEKRQSVAFWCNPISGHATLYWYQQILGQGPKLLIQFQNNGVVDDSQLPKDRFSAERLKGVDSTLKIQPAKLEDSAVYLCASSPFYQETQYFGPGTRLLVL.

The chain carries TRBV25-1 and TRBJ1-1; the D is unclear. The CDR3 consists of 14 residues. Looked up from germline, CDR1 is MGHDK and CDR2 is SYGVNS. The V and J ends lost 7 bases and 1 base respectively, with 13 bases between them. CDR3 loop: CASTSWQANTEAFF. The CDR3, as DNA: TGTGCCAGCACCTCTTGGCAGGCGAACACTGAAGCTTTCTTT.

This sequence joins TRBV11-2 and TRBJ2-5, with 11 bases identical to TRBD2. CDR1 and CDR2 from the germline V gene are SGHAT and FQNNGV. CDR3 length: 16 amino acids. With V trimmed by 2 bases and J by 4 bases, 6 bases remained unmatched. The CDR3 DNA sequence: TGTGCCAGCAGCTTAAATAGCGGGGGGGCGGCAGAGACCCAGTACTTC. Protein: CASSLNSGGAAETQYF.

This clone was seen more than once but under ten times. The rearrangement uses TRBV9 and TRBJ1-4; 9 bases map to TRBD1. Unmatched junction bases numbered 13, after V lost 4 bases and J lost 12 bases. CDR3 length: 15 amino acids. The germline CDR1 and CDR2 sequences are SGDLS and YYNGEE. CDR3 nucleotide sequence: TGTGCCAGCAGCTCTCGAGGGACAGGGACTCGGGAACTGTTTTTT. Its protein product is CASSSRGTGTRELFF. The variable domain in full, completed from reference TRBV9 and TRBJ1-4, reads DSGVTQTPKHLITATGQRVTLRCSPRSGDLSVYWYQQSLDQGLQFLIQYYNGEERAKGNILERFSAQQFPDLHSELNLSSLELGDSALYFCASSSRGTGTRELFFGSGTQLSVL.

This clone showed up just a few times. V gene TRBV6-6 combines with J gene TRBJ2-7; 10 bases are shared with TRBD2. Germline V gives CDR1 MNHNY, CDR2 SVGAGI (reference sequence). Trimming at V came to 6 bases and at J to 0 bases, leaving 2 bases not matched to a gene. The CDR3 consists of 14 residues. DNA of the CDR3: TGTGCCAGCAGGGGGACTAGCGACTCCTACGAGCAGTACTTC. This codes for CASRGTSDSYEQYF.

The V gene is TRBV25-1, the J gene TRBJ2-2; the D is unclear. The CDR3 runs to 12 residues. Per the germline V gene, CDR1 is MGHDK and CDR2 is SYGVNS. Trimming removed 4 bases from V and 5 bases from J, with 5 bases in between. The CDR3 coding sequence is TGTGCCAGCAGTGTCCATACCGGGGAGCTGTTTTTT. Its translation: CASSVHTGELFF.

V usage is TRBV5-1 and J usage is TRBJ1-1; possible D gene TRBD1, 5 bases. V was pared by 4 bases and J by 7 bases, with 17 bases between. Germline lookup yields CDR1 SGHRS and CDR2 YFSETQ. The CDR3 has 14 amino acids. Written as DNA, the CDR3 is TGCGCCAGCAGCCCCAGGGTACTCGCAGGTGAAGCTTTCTTT. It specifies CASSPRVLAGEAFF.

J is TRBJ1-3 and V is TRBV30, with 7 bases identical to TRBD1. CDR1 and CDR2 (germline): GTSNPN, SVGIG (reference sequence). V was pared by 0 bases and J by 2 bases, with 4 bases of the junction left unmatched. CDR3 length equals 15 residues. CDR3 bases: TGTGCCTGGAGTGTGAGGGGGCTGGCTGGAAACACCATATATTTT. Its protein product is CAWSVRGLAGNTIYF.

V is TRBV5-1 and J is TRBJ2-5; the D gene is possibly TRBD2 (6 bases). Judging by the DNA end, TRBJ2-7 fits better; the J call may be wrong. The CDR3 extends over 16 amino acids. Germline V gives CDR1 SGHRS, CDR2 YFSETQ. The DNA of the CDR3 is TGCGCCAGCAGCCCGTGGACTATCGCCTCTTCCTACGAGCAGTACTTC. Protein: CASSPWTIASSYEQYF.

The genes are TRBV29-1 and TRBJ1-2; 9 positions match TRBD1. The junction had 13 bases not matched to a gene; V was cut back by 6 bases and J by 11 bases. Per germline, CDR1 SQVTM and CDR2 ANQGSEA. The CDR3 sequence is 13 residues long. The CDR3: CSVKQGAQGSYTF. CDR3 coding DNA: TGCAGCGTCAAACAGGGGGCGCAGGGATCGTACACCTTC. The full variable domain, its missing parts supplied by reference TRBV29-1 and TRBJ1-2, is SAVISQKPSRDICQRGTSLTIQCQVDSQVTMMFWYRQQPGQSLTLIATANQGSEATYESGFVIDKFPISRPNLTFSTLTVSNMSPEDSSIYLCSVKQGAQGSYTFGSGTRLTVV.

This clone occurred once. This CDR3 is CASSSVTGPRGYTF. The CDR3, as DNA: TGTGCCAGCAGTTCTGTGACAGGCCCCCGAGGCTACACCTTC. This rearrangement joins TRBV6-5 to TRBJ1-2; weak D call: TRBD1 (6 bases). The CDR3 consists of 14 residues. The germline gives CDR1 MNHEY, CDR2 SVGAGI. Trimming shortened V by 4 bases and J by 8 bases, and 17 bases separated the two germline ends.

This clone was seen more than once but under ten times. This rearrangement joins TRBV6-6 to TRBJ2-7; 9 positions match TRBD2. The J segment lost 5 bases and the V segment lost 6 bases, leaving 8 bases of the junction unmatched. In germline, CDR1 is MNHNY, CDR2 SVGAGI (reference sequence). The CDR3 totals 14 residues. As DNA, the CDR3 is TGTGCCAGCAGACCGAGCGGGAGGTACGACGAGCAGTACTTC. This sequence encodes CASRPSGRYDEQYF.

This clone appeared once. The CDR3 sequence is CASSQPGYGYTF. The CDR3, as DNA: TGTGCCAGCAGTCAGCCGGGCTATGGCTACACCTTC. The V gene is TRBV6-5, the J gene TRBJ1-2, with no clear D. The CDR3 is 12 residues long. Germline CDR1 is MNHEY and CDR2 is SVGAGI. The ends were cut back, 5 bases at V and 4 bases at J, with 8 bases in the middle.

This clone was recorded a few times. DNA of the CDR3: TGTGCCAGCAGCGCGGACAGGGACACTGAAGCTTTCTTT. Its protein product is CASSADRDTEAFF. The chain employs TRBV7-8 and TRBJ1-1; 8 bases agree with TRBD1. V lost 5 bases to trimming and J lost 3 bases; unmatched junction nucleotides: 2. The CDR3 sequence is 13 residues long. Germline CDR1 reads SGHVS; CDR2 reads FQNEAQ.

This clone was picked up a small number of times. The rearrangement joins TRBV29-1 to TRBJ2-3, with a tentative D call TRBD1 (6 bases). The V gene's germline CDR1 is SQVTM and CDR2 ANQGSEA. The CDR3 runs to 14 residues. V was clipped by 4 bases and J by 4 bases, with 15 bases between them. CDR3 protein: CSVGGQGSADTQYF. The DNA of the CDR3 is TGCAGCGTTGGGGGTCAGGGGAGTGCAGATACGCAGTATTTT.